These 23 T cell receptor beta chains originate from one sample sequenced in a study of response to subunit inactivated influenza vaccine. TCRdb analysed the RT-PCR reads with MiXCR anew, one entry per CDR3 protein. The sample records 150,000 to 200,000 distinct CDR3 sequences, about 12% being singletons. These data were also reused for a study on T cells expressing NK-cell markers. Per that study: Synthesis of TCR beta cDNA relied on 5'RACE template switching carrying UMIs.

Source: CD8+ T cells sorted from PBMCs, taken less than 13 days after vaccination. These TCRs come from a man between 45 and 60 years old who received an inactivated influenza vaccine.

The chain links TRBV29-1 to TRBJ2-7; D uncertain. This CDR3 comprises 13 residues. The germline CDR1 and CDR2 sequences are SQVTM and ANQGSEA. Trimming cost V 2 bases and J 2 bases, with 10 bases left between them. The CDR3 region has the DNA TGCAGCGTTGAATTTGGCGGAGCCTACGAGCAGTACTTC. It is translated as CSVEFGGAYEQYF.

This clonotype was counted a few times. The V gene is TRBV6-1, the J gene TRBJ1-4; 8 nucleotides match TRBD1. CDR3 size: 16 residues. Germline assignment: CDR1 MNHNS and CDR2 SASEGT. With V trimmed by 5 bases and J by 0 bases, 5 bases remained unmatched. The CDR3 sequence is CASSRTGRATNEKLFF. As DNA, the CDR3 is TGTGCCAGCAGTAGGACAGGGCGTGCAACTAATGAAAAACTGTTTTTT.

This clonotype was found many times. The chain joins TRBV7-9 to TRBJ1-2; D remains ambiguous. Germline V lookup: CDR1 SEHNR, CDR2 FQNEAQ (reference sequence). The V end lost 1 base, the J end lost 2 bases, and 8 bases lay between the germline ends. The CDR3 extends over 14 amino acids. CDR3 nucleotide sequence: TGTGCCAGCAGCTTAGTCGGAACCAACTATGGCTACACCTTC. Residues: CASSLVGTNYGYTF.

V and J are TRBV12-3 or TRBV12-4 and TRBJ2-7; TRBD1 matches at 11 bases. The CDR3 totals 16 residues. The trim removed 5 bases at V and 0 bases at J, leaving 6 bases unmatched. Here the CDR3 DNA reads TGTGCCAGCAGTGCGGCCGGGACAGGGGGCTCCTACGAGCAGTACTTC. It is translated as CASSAAGTGGSYEQYF.

The V gene is TRBV19, the J gene TRBJ1-2; 8 nucleotides match TRBD1. Trimming took 6 bases from V and 2 from J; bases not matched to a gene: 14. From germline, CDR1 is LNHDA and CDR2 SQIVND (reference sequence). The CDR3 has 17 amino acids. This chain's CDR3 is CASRSGQGFRVNYGYTF. The CDR3 bases are TGTGCCAGTAGGTCTGGACAGGGCTTCCGAGTGAACTATGGCTACACCTTC.

In its sample, this clonotype was seen a few times. V and J are TRBV12-3 or TRBV12-4 and TRBJ1-5; D is uncertain. V was trimmed by 1 base and J by 4 bases, leaving 8 bases between them. This CDR3 has 14 residues. The CDR3 nucleotides read TGTGCCAGCAGTTTAGGTCCAAGGAATCAGCCCCAGCATTTT. This sequence encodes CASSLGPRNQPQHF.

This chain connects TRBV20-1 to TRBJ1-1; TRBD1 matches 8 bases. Germline loops: CDR1 DFQATT, CDR2 SNEGSKA (reference sequence). Germline trimming cut 2 bases from V and 6 bases from J; bases unmatched to any gene: 11. The CDR3 contains 15 residues. The CDR3, as DNA: TGCAGTGCTAGACTCTCTGCAGGGGGCTGGCCTGAAGCTTTCTTT. As protein: CSARLSAGGWPEAFF.

This clonotype was recorded many times. The chain carries TRBV29-1 and TRBJ1-2, with 7 bases matching TRBD1. Germline V CDR1 and CDR2: SQVTM, ANQGSEA. The CDR3 has 13 amino acids. Trimming at V came to 4 bases and at J to 5 bases, leaving 7 bases not matched to a gene. CDR3 DNA: TGCAGCGTTGTTAGACAGGGAAGATATGGCTACACCTTC. Amino acids: CSVVRQGRYGYTF. Full variable domain (remainder filled in from reference TRBV29-1 and TRBJ1-2): SAVISQKPSRDICQRGTSLTIQCQVDSQVTMMFWYRQQPGQSLTLIATANQGSEATYESGFVIDKFPISRPNLTFSTLTVSNMSPEDSSIYLCSVVRQGRYGYTFGSGTRLTVV.

The V and J genes are TRBV2 and TRBJ2-7; D is unclear. The CDR3 sequence is 15 residues long. V was trimmed by 0 bases and J by 4 bases, leaving 13 bases between them. Germline V gives CDR1 SNHLY, CDR2 FYNNEI. CDR3 in DNA: TGTGCCAGCAGTGAAGCTGGGCTCAGATTTTACGAGCAGTACTTC. Translation gives CASSEAGLRFYEQYF.

This clonotype turned up a few times. The V and J genes are TRBV11-3 and TRBJ2-1; TRBD2 agrees at 8 bases. Germline CDR1 and CDR2: SGHNT and YENEEA. The V segment lost 0 bases and the J segment 4 bases; nucleotides outside the gene matches: 8. There are 17 residues in the CDR3. Here the CDR3 DNA reads TGTGCCAGCAGCTTAGATGTTCCTAGCGGGTTATACAATGAGCAGTTCTTC. It specifies CASSLDVPSGLYNEQFF.

This clonotype showed up just a few times. This chain connects TRBV3-1 to TRBJ2-7, with a possible D match to TRBD1 (5 bases). The CDR3 is 14 residues long. The germline V gene has CDR1 LGHDT and CDR2 YNNKEL (reference sequence). V lost 0 bases to trimming and J lost 4 bases, with 10 bases between them. The DNA of the CDR3 is TGTGCCAGCAGCCAAGATTGGGGCCCATACGAGCAGTACTTC. Protein sequence: CASSQDWGPYEQYF.

This clonotype was counted only a few times. The rearrangement uses TRBV12-3 or TRBV12-4 and TRBJ2-7; 9 bases map to TRBD1. The CDR3 has 15 residues. Trimming at V came to 1 base and at J to 3 bases, leaving 4 bases not matched to a gene. This CDR3 is CASSLEGDRVYEQYF. CDR3 DNA sequence: TGTGCCAGCAGTTTAGAGGGGGACAGGGTCTACGAGCAGTACTTC.

The J gene is TRBJ2-5, the V gene TRBV14; a weak D match, TRBD1 (6 bases). CDR1 and CDR2 from the germline V gene are SGHDN and FVKESK. CDR3 length: 16 amino acids. Trimming cost V 3 bases and J 2 bases, with 16 bases left between them. CDR3 region: CASSHPRDNRQETQYF. The CDR3 coding sequence is TGTGCCAGCAGCCACCCCCGGGACAACAGACAAGAGACCCAGTACTTC.

The rearrangement uses TRBV4-3 and TRBJ1-4, with no clear D. The germline V gene has CDR1 LGHNA and CDR2 YSLEER. V lost 0 bases and J lost 12, with 8 bases in between. This CDR3 is built from 12 residues. CDR3 DNA: TGCGCCAGCAGCCAAGATACTAACGAACTGTTTTTT. As protein: CASSQDTNELFF.

This clonotype has just a few counts. V is TRBV2 and J is TRBJ2-1, with 9 positions matching TRBD1. V lost 7 bases to trimming and J lost 2 bases; unmatched junction nucleotides: 12. The length of the CDR3 is 17 residues. Germline lookup yields CDR1 SNHLY and CDR2 FYNNEI. The chain's CDR3 is CASNDPSGQGAYNEQFF. DNA for the CDR3: TGTGCCAGCAATGACCCCTCGGGACAGGGAGCCTACAATGAGCAGTTCTTC.

The chain has TRBV24-1 and TRBJ1-4, with 10 bases fitting TRBD1. The length of the CDR3 is 15 residues. V lost 4 bases and J lost 5; bases outside the gene matches: 3. Germline V gives CDR1 KGHDR, CDR2 SFDVKD. In nucleotides, the CDR3 is TGTGCCACCAGTGAACCGGGACAGGGGAATGAAAAACTGTTTTTT. It codes for CATSEPGQGNEKLFF.

This clonotype has only a few counts. The rearrangement links TRBV15 to TRBJ2-5; D could derive from TRBD1 or TRBD2 (5 bases each). The CDR3 loop spans 14 amino acids. CDR1 is LNHNV, CDR2 YYDKDF, per germline (reference sequence). The V gene lost 7 bases and the J gene lost 1 base, with 13 bases spanning the gap. The CDR3 is CATKNFGGQETQYF. In DNA, the CDR3 is TGTGCCACCAAAAATTTTGGGGGCCAAGAGACCCAGTACTTC.

The V call is TRBV6-2 or TRBV6-3, the J call TRBJ2-1; tentative D call: TRBD1 (6 bases). Germline V gives CDR1 MNHEY, CDR2 SVGEGT. The CDR3 has 12 amino acids. V shed 2 bases and J shed 9 bases, with 8 bases lying between them. CDR3 in DNA: TGTGCCAGCAGTTACCACAGGGTTGAGCAGTTCTTC. Translated: CASSYHRVEQFF.

This clonotype has just a few counts. The junction departs from germline at one end; a sequencing error may be responsible. The chain recombines TRBV7-7 with TRBJ2-7, with 11 bases identical to TRBD1. Germline V gives CDR1 SSHAT, CDR2 FNYEAQ (reference sequence). This CDR3 has 15 amino acids. CDR3 nucleotides: TGTGCTAGCAGCCAGGGACAGGGGGACGGTTACGAGCAGTACTTC. Encoded protein: CASSQGQGDGYEQYF.

The V and J genes are TRBV20-1 and TRBJ2-2, with D uncertain. The CDR3 totals 13 residues. V lost 6 bases and J 0 bases, leaving 8 bases between the germline ends. Per germline, CDR1 DFQATT and CDR2 SNEGSKA (reference sequence). CDR3 coding DNA: TGCAGTGCCTCCGACGCGAACACCGGGGAGCTGTTTTTT. It translates to CSASDANTGELFF.

CDR3 protein: CASSLWDRLNNEQFF. The CDR3, as DNA: TGCGCCAGCAGCTTGTGGGACAGACTAAACAATGAGCAGTTCTTC. The V gene is TRBV5-1, the J gene TRBJ2-1, with TRBD1 matching over 7 bases. Germline V gives CDR1 SGHRS, CDR2 YFSETQ. V dropped 1 base and J dropped 5; count of bases not matched to a gene: 6. The CDR3 runs 15 residues.

The genes are TRBV12-3 or TRBV12-4 and TRBJ2-2; D unclear. CDR3 length: 12 residues. The V end lost 7 bases, the J end lost 5 bases, and 8 bases lay between the germline ends. CDR3 sequence: CASTHGTGELFF. CDR3 in DNA: TGTGCCAGCACCCACGGGACCGGGGAGCTGTTTTTT.

In regard to this clonotype: Relative to the germline gene, one junction end is altered; a read error may explain this. The chain carries TRBV4-2 and TRBJ2-1; no reliable D call. The V gene's germline CDR1 is LGHNA and CDR2 YNFKEQ. The CDR3 length is 12 residues. The CDR3 DNA is TGTGCCAGGAGCCCGGAGCTCGATGAGCAGTTCTTC. This translates into CARSPELDEQFF.